One and the same sample provided the 15 T cell receptor beta chains below, sequenced in a study of cytomegalovirus exposure and HLA in healthy donors. The PCR employed 60 Vbeta primers together with 13 Jbeta primers. Sequenced by immunoSEQ multiplex PCR; TCRdb stores in-frame clones only, minus some. The repertoire holds tens of thousands of clones, with approximately 66% as singletons. The sequenced material came from PBMCs. Receptors were obtained from a man aged 25-40 years in good health and CMV-seronegative.

V is TRBV4-2 and J is TRBJ1-4; D remains ambiguous. The germline V and J ends were trimmed by 1 base and 0 bases, with 12 bases remaining between them. There are 17 residues in the CDR3. The V gene's germline CDR1 is LGHNA and CDR2 YNFKEQ. The CDR3 region is CASSQGGRTATNEKLFF. The DNA of the CDR3 is TGTGCCAGCAGCCAAGGCGGTAGGACTGCAACTAATGAAAAACTGTTTTTT.

V is TRBV7-3 and J is TRBJ1-2, with TRBD1 as a possible D gene (6 bases). V lost 4 bases and J lost 11, with 14 bases in between. The CDR3 length is 12 residues. CDR1 and CDR2 from the germline V gene are SGHTA and FQGTGA. The chain's CDR3 is CASSSNSGVYTF. The DNA of the CDR3 is TGTGCCAGCAGCTCCAACTCAGGGGTTTACACCTTC. The full variable domain, rest sourced from reference TRBV7-3 and TRBJ1-2, is GAGVSQTPSNKVTEKGKYVELRCDPISGHTALYWYRQSLGQGPEFLIYFQGTGAADDSGLPNDRFFAVRPEGSVSTLKIQRTERGDSAVYLCASSSNSGVYTFGSGTRLTVV.

The chain recombines TRBV5-1 with TRBJ2-7; D is possibly TRBD1 (6 bases). This CDR3 is built from 13 residues. Germline assignment: CDR1 SGHRS and CDR2 YFSETQ. Trimming took off 0 bases at V and 3 bases at J, with 7 bases between the two ends. In DNA form, the CDR3 reads TGCGCCAGCAGCTTGGACAGGGACTACGAGCAGTACTTC. Protein sequence: CASSLDRDYEQYF. The complete variable domain, with remaining parts taken from reference TRBV5-1 and TRBJ2-7, reads KAGVTQTPRYLIKTRGQQVTLSCSPISGHRSVSWYQQTPGQGLQFLFEYFSETQRNKGNFPGRFSGRQFSNSRSEMNVSTLELGDSALYLCASSLDRDYEQYFGPGTRLTVT.

The chain carries TRBV6-5 and TRBJ2-5; TRBD1 matches 8 bases. Germline CDR1 and CDR2: MNHEY and SVGAGI. Germline trimming cut 2 bases from V and 4 bases from J; bases unmatched to any gene: 3. The CDR3 has 14 residues. This chain's CDR3 is CASSYDQGAETQYF. CDR3 bases: TGTGCCAGCAGTTACGATCAGGGGGCAGAGACCCAGTACTTC.

CDR3 residues: CASSARQGLTEAFF. DNA of the CDR3: TGTGCCAGTAGTGCCAGACAGGGTTTGACTGAAGCTTTCTTT. The chain is built from TRBV19 and TRBJ1-1; 7 bases align to TRBD1. In germline, CDR1 is LNHDA, CDR2 SQIVND (reference sequence). This CDR3 region has 14 residues. Losses at the gene ends were 5 bases for V and 5 bases for J; bases not matched to a gene: 8.

Written as DNA, the CDR3 is TGCGCCAGCAGTGAGTCTCTACTAGCAGGCAATGAGCAGTTCTTC. It is translated as CASSESLLAGNEQFF. This chain joins TRBV10-2 and TRBJ2-1; perhaps TRBD2 as D (6 bases). This CDR3 has 15 residues. Germline CDR1 is WSHSY and CDR2 is SAAADI. The V gene lost 0 bases and the J gene lost 6 bases, with 12 bases spanning the gap.

The rearrangement uses TRBV18 and TRBJ2-7, with 15 bases that match TRBD2. Looked up from germline, CDR1 is KGHSH and CDR2 is LQKENI. The CDR3 is 18 residues long. V dropped 1 base and J dropped 1; count of bases not matched to a gene: 5. The CDR3 is CASSPLGLAGGLSYEQYF. CDR3 DNA sequence: TGTGCCAGCTCACCACTGGGACTAGCGGGAGGCCTGTCCTACGAGCAGTACTTC.

This clone was found a few times. This chain links TRBV19 with TRBJ1-6; D is uncertain. Trimming shortened V by 5 bases and J by 9 bases, and 17 bases separated the two germline ends. The germline V gene has CDR1 LNHDA and CDR2 SQIVND (reference sequence). The CDR3 length is 15 residues. CDR3 protein: CASSGIRLEGSPLHF. CDR3 sequence (DNA): TGTGCCAGTAGTGGGATTCGATTAGAGGGTTCACCCCTCCACTTT.

This clone was counted between two and nine times. The genes are TRBV14 and TRBJ1-3; 9 bases are a match to TRBD1. The CDR3 totals 13 residues. The germline gives CDR1 SGHDN, CDR2 FVKESK. J was trimmed by 12 bases and V by 1 base; bases with no gene match: 4. CDR3 nucleotide sequence: TGTGCCAGCAGCCAAGCCGGGACAGGGAACATATATTTT. Residues: CASSQAGTGNIYF.

CDR3: CAISEQGPNTEAFF. Written as DNA, the CDR3 is TGTGCCATCAGTGAGCAGGGCCCGAACACTGAAGCTTTCTTT. The chain joins TRBV10-3 to TRBJ1-1, with D perhaps TRBD1 (5 bases). Per germline, CDR1 ENHRY and CDR2 SYGVKD. The CDR3 sequence is 14 residues long. Trimming took 2 bases from V and 1 from J, leaving 8 bases between them.

The chain combines TRBV12-5 with TRBJ1-1; 9 bases fit TRBD1. V gave up 10 bases and J gave up 4 bases; unmatched junction bases: 16. Germline V gene sequence: CDR1 LGHNT, CDR2 FRNRAP. The CDR3 sequence is 16 residues long. CDR3 coding DNA: TGTGCTACTCAGGGACAGGGTAAAAGGGGCCCCACTGAAGCTTTCTTT. This sequence encodes CATQGQGKRGPTEAFF. The whole variable domain, remainder taken from reference TRBV12-5 and TRBJ1-1, is DARVTQTPRHKVTEMGQEVTMRCQPILGHNTVFWYRQTMMQGLELLAYFRNRAPLDDSGMPKDRFSAEMPDATLATLKIQPSEPRDSAVYFCATQGQGKRGPTEAFFGQGTRLTVV.

The chain has TRBV5-1 and TRBJ2-3; D possibly corresponds to TRBD2 (6 bases). Germline V gene lookup returns CDR1 SGHRS and CDR2 YFSETQ. V was pared by 0 bases and J by 9 bases, with 14 bases between. The CDR3 is 14 residues long. DNA of the CDR3: TGCGCCAGCAGCTTGGAACTAGCAGAAAAAACGCAGTATTTT. As protein: CASSLELAEKTQYF. The full variable domain, in which reference TRBV5-1 and TRBJ2-3 provide the parts outside the CDR3, is KAGVTQTPRYLIKTRGQQVTLSCSPISGHRSVSWYQQTPGQGLQFLFEYFSETQRNKGNFPGRFSGRQFSNSRSEMNVSTLELGDSALYLCASSLELAEKTQYFGPGTRLTVL.

In the case of this clone: An end of the junction differs from the germline gene, which may be a read error. The genes are TRBV7-9 and TRBJ2-7; D call uncertain. Germline CDR1 SEHNR, CDR2 FQNEAQ (reference sequence). The CDR3 has 13 amino acids. In DNA, the CDR3 is TGTTCCAGCAGCTTAGCCCAGGACTACGAGCAGTACTTC. Residues: CSSSLAQDYEQYF.

This clone was seen just once. V gene TRBV7-3 combines with J gene TRBJ2-3; weak D call: TRBD1 (6 bases). V was pared by 5 bases and J by 7 bases, with 13 bases between. The CDR3 contains 13 residues. Germline assignment: CDR1 SGHTA and CDR2 FQGTGA. CDR3 protein: CASSPPGTNTQYF. The CDR3 nucleotides read TGTGCCAGCAGCCCACCAGGGACAAATACGCAGTATTTT.

This clone was counted once. The chain couples TRBV5-1 to TRBJ2-6, with D uncertain. This CDR3 spans 17 amino acids. Germline V gene lookup returns CDR1 SGHRS and CDR2 YFSETQ. V gave up 4 bases and J gave up 0 bases, with 14 bases separating them. Here the CDR3 DNA reads TGCGCCAGCAGCCCAACAGATTACTCCTCTGGGGCCAACGTCCTGACTTTC. This encodes CASSPTDYSSGANVLTF.